This is a list of T cell receptor beta chains from one sample in a study of cytomegalovirus exposure and HLA in healthy donors. Only in-frame clones appear in the TCRdb table, and some are missing; sequencing was by immunoSEQ multiplex PCR. The sample consists of around 120,000 clones, about 80% of them appearing once. Sequencing was done on a sample of PBMCs. These receptors originate from a girl aged 2-10 years in good health and CMV-seronegative. CDR3s include the opening cysteine and the closing phenylalanine or tryptophan. The order of the fields is V gene, J gene, D gene, clone size, CDR3 protein, CDR3 DNA. D genes are given only for firm matches. Clone size is not always given. Where it is, it says once, few, many or a class for expanded clones.

V gene: TRBV6-6
J gene: TRBJ1-2
D gene: -
clone size: -
CDR3 protein: CASSPTEFFNYGYTF
CDR3 DNA: TGTGCCAGCAGCCCCACTGAATTCTTCAACTATGGCTACACCTTC

V gene: TRBV7-3
J gene: TRBJ1-2
D gene: TRBD1
clone size: -
CDR3 protein: CASSLNAGGTYGYTF
CDR3 DNA: TGTGCCAGCAGCTTAAATGCAGGGGGCACCTATGGCTACACCTTC

V gene: TRBV25-1
J gene: TRBJ2-7
D gene: -
clone size: -
CDR3 protein: CASSARDTSYEQYF
CDR3 DNA: TGTGCCAGCAGTGCCCGGGACACTTCCTACGAGCAGTACTTC

V gene: TRBV6-5
J gene: TRBJ1-1
D gene: -
clone size: -
CDR3 protein: CASSPLTRSTEAFF
CDR3 DNA: TGTGCCAGCAGTCCCCTCACCCGGAGCACTGAAGCTTTCTTT

V gene: TRBV7-3
J gene: TRBJ2-1
D gene: TRBD2
clone size: -
CDR3 protein: CASSLSTSGVGEQFF
CDR3 DNA: TGTGCCAGCAGCTTGAGTACTAGCGGGGTTGGTGAGCAGTTCTTC

V gene: TRBV2
J gene: TRBJ2-1
D gene: TRBD2
clone size: -
CDR3 protein: CAPHLAGVGGSYNEQFF
CDR3 DNA: TGTGCCCCTCACCTAGCGGGAGTAGGTGGCTCCTACAATGAGCAGTTCTTC

V gene: TRBV5-5
J gene: TRBJ2-1
D gene: TRBD1
clone size: -
CDR3 protein: CASSKPQGANNEQFF
CDR3 DNA: TGTGCCAGCAGCAAACCACAGGGGGCGAACAATGAGCAGTTCTTC

V gene: TRBV9
J gene: TRBJ2-7
D gene: -
clone size: once
CDR3 protein: CASSYQGGYEQYF
CDR3 DNA: TGTGCCAGCAGCTATCAGGGTGGCTACGAGCAGTACTTC

V gene: TRBV7-9
J gene: TRBJ2-7
D gene: -
clone size: -
CDR3 protein: CASSLPGYSYEQYF
CDR3 DNA: TGTGCCAGCAGCTTACCCGGGTATTCCTACGAGCAGTACTTC

V gene: TRBV7-9
J gene: TRBJ2-7
D gene: -
clone size: few
CDR3 protein: CASSDRNRGNEQYF
CDR3 DNA: TGTGCCAGCAGCGACAGGAATAGGGGGAACGAGCAGTACTTC

V gene: TRBV7-9
J gene: TRBJ2-7
D gene: -
clone size: -
CDR3 protein: CASSLAGTEQYF
CDR3 DNA: TGTGCCAGCAGCTTAGCTGGGACAGAGCAGTACTTC

V gene: TRBV4-2
J gene: TRBJ2-5
D gene: TRBD2
clone size: -
CDR3 protein: CASSQFWTSGATQYF
CDR3 DNA: TGTGCCAGCAGCCAATTCTGGACTAGCGGGGCCACCCAGTACTTC

V gene: TRBV7-8
J gene: TRBJ2-2
D gene: -
clone size: -
CDR3 protein: CASSLSGNTGELFF
CDR3 DNA: TGTGCCAGCAGCTTATCAGGGAACACCGGGGAGCTGTTTTTT

V gene: TRBV4-2
J gene: TRBJ2-4
D gene: TRBD2
clone size: few
CDR3 protein: CASSQGGDRLAIKDF
CDR3 DNA: TGTGCCAGCAGCCAAGGGGGGGACCGACTAGCAATAAAGGACTTC

V gene: TRBV6-6
J gene: TRBJ2-3
D gene: TRBD2
clone size: few
CDR3 protein: CASSGTSSRDTQYF
CDR3 DNA: TGTGCCAGCAGCGGGACTAGCAGTAGAGATACGCAGTATTTT

V gene: TRBV27
J gene: TRBJ2-3
D gene: TRBD1
clone size: -
CDR3 protein: CASSTLQGASTDTQYF
CDR3 DNA: TGTGCCAGCAGTACTTTACAGGGGGCAAGCACAGATACGCAGTATTTT

V gene: TRBV27
J gene: TRBJ2-2
D gene: -
clone size: -
CDR3 protein: CASSSDRDFSGELFF
CDR3 DNA: TGTGCCAGCAGTTCCGATCGGGATTTCTCCGGGGAGCTGTTTTTT

V gene: TRBV5-4
J gene: TRBJ2-7
D gene: TRBD1
clone size: -
CDR3 protein: CASSLGAGTGRYEQYF
CDR3 DNA: TGTGCCAGCAGCTTGGGAGCCGGGACAGGGAGATACGAGCAGTACTTC

V gene: TRBV6-4
J gene: TRBJ2-3
D gene: TRBD2
clone size: -
CDR3 protein: CASSDSAGGLDTQYF
CDR3 DNA: TGTGCCAGCAGTGACTCAGCGGGAGGTTTGGATACGCAGTATTTT

V gene: TRBV9
J gene: TRBJ1-4
D gene: -
clone size: -
CDR3 protein: CASSVGAGAPNEKLFF
CDR3 DNA: TGTGCCAGCAGCGTAGGGGCAGGGGCGCCCAATGAAAAACTGTTTTTT

V gene: TRBV7-2
J gene: TRBJ2-7
D gene: TRBD1
clone size: -
CDR3 protein: CASSLRDRAYEQYF
CDR3 DNA: TGTGCCAGCAGTCTCCGGGACAGAGCCTACGAGCAGTACTTC

V gene: TRBV2
J gene: TRBJ1-5
D gene: TRBD1
clone size: -
CDR3 protein: CASSEGTAIGNQPQHF
CDR3 DNA: TGTGCCAGCAGTGAGGGGACAGCCATCGGCAATCAGCCCCAGCATTTT

V gene: TRBV18
J gene: TRBJ1-1
D gene: TRBD1
clone size: -
CDR3 protein: CASFGGTGNTEAFF
CDR3 DNA: TGTGCCAGCTTCGGGGGGACAGGGAACACTGAAGCTTTCTTT

V gene: TRBV4-1
J gene: TRBJ1-2
D gene: TRBD1
clone size: -
CDR3 protein: CASSQRQGANYGYTF
CDR3 DNA: TGCGCCAGCAGCCAAAGACAGGGGGCTAACTATGGCTACACCTTC

V gene: TRBV27
J gene: TRBJ2-1
D gene: TRBD1
clone size: -
CDR3 protein: CASSPRDRGVDEQFF
CDR3 DNA: TGTGCCAGCAGTCCCCGGGACAGGGGTGTGGATGAGCAGTTCTTC